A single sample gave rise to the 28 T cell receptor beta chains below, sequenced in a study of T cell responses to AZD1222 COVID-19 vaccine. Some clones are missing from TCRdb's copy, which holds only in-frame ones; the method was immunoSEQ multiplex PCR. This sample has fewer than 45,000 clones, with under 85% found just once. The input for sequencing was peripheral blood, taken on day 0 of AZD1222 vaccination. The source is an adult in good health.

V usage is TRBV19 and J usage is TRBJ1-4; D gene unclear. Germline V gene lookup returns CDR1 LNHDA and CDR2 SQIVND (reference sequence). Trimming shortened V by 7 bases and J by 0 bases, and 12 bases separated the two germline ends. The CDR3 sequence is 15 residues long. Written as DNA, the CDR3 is TGTGCCAGTAATAACGGACTTACAACTAATGAAAAACTGTTTTTT. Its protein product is CASNNGLTTNEKLFF. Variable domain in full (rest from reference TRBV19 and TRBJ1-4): DGGITQSPKYLFRKEGQNVTLSCEQNLNHDAMYWYRQDPGQGLRLIYYSQIVNDFQKGDIAEGYSVSREKKESFPLTVTSAQKNPTAFYLCASNNGLTTNEKLFFGSGTQLSVL.

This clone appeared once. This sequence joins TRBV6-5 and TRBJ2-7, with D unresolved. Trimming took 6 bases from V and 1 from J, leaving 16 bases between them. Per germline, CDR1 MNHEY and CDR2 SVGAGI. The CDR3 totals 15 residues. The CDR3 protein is CASRPAWTVSYEQYF. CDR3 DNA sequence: TGTGCCAGCAGACCAGCCTGGACGGTGTCCTACGAGCAGTACTTC.

The CDR3 DNA reads TGTGCCAGCAGTTTATCCAGCCAGCAGAGCTCCTATAATTCACCCCTCCACTTT. Its translation: CASSLSSQQSSYNSPLHF. The chain carries TRBV27 and TRBJ1-6; D not resolved. The CDR3 loop spans 18 amino acids. Germline loops: CDR1 MNHEY, CDR2 SMNVEV (reference sequence). The V end was cut by 0 bases, the J end by 0 bases, with 12 bases between.

CDR3 amino acids: CAWSPGSFNTEAFF. CDR3 DNA: TGTGCCTGGAGTCCGGGTTCTTTCAACACTGAAGCTTTCTTT. The J gene is TRBJ1-1, the V gene TRBV30; D remains unclear. V dropped 2 bases and J dropped 2 bases, with 12 bases sitting between them. In germline, CDR1 is GTSNPN, CDR2 SVGIG (reference sequence). The CDR3 is 14 amino acids.

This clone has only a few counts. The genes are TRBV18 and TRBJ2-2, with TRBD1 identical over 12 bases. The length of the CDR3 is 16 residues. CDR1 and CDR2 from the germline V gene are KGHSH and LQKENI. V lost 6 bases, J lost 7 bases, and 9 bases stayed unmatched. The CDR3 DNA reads TGTGCCAGCTCGCCGGGACAGGGGGCGTTTGGCGGGGAGCTGTTTTTT. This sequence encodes CASSPGQGAFGGELFF.

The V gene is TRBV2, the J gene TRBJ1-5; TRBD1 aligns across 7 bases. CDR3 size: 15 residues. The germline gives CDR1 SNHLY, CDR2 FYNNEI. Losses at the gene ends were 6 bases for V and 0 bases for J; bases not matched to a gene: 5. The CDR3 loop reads CASRRGTDSNQPQHF. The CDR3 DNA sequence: TGTGCCAGCAGGAGAGGGACAGATAGCAATCAGCCCCAGCATTTT.

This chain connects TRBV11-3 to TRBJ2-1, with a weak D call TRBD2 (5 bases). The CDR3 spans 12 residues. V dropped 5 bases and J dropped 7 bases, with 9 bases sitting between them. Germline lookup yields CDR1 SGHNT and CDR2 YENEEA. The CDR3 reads CASSPGGNEQFF. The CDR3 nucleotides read TGTGCCAGCAGCCCTGGCGGGAATGAGCAGTTCTTC.

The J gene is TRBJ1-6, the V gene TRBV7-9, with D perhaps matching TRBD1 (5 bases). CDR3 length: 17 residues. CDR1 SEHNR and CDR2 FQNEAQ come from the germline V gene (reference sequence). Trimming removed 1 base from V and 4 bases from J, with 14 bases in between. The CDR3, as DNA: TGTGCCAGCAGCTTAGAGGGGTTGGCCCCTTATAATTCACCCCTCCACTTT. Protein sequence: CASSLEGLAPYNSPLHF.

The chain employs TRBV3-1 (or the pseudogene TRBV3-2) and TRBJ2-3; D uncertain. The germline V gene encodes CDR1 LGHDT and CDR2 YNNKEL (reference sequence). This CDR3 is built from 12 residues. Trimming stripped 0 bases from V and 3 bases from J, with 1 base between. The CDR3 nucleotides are TGTGCCAGCAGCCAAGAAACAGATACGCAGTATTTT. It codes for CASSQETDTQYF.

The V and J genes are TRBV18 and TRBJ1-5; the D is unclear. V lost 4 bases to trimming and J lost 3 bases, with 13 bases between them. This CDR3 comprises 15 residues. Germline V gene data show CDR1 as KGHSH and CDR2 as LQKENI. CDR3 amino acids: CASSLTEWDNQPQHF. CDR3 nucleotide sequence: TGTGCCAGCTCACTCACCGAGTGGGACAATCAGCCCCAGCATTTT.

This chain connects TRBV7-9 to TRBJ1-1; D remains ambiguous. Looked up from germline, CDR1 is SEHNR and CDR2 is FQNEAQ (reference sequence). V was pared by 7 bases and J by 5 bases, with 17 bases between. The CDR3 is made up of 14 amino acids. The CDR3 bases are TGTGCCAGCACCCAAAACGGTAAATCGACTGAAGCTTTCTTT. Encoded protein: CASTQNGKSTEAFF.

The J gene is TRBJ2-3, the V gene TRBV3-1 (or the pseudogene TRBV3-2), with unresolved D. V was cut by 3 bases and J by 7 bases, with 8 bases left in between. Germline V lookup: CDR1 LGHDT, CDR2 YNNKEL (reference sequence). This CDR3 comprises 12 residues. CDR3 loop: CASSQSRNTQYF. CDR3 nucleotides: TGTGCCAGCAGCCAGTCTCGGAATACGCAGTATTTT.

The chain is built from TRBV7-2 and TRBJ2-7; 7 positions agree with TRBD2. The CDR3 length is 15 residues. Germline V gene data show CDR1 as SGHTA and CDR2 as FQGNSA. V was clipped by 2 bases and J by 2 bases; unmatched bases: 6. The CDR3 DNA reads TGTGCCAGCAGCTTATGGGGGAGGGCCACCTACGAGCAGTACTTC. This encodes CASSLWGRATYEQYF.

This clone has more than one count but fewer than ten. For the CDR3, the DNA is TGTGCCAGCAGTTTCCTATGGGCGGACACCGGGGAGCTGTTTTTT. Translation gives CASSFLWADTGELFF. The chain links TRBV27 to TRBJ2-2; no firm D call. Germline V lookup: CDR1 MNHEY, CDR2 SMNVEV (reference sequence). This CDR3 is built from 15 residues. The V gene lost 3 bases and the J gene lost 3 bases, with 11 bases spanning the gap.

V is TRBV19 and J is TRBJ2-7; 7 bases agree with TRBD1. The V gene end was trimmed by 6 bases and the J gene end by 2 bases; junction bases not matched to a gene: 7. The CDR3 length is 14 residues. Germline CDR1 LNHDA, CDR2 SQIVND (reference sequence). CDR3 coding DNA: TGTGCCAGTAGCATACGACAGGGACCCTACGAGCAGTACTTC. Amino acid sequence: CASSIRQGPYEQYF.

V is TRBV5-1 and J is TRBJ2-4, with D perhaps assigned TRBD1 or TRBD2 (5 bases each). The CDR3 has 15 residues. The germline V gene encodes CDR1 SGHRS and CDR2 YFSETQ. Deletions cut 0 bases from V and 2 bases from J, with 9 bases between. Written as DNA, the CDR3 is TGCGCCAGCAGCTTGGGAGGGGTGACCAAAAACATTCAGTACTTC. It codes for CASSLGGVTKNIQYF.

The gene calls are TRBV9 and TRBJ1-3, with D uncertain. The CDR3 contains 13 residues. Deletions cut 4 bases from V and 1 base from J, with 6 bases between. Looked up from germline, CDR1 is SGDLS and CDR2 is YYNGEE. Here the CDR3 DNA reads TGTGCCAGCAGCTCCCAATCTGGAAACACCATATATTTT. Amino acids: CASSSQSGNTIYF.

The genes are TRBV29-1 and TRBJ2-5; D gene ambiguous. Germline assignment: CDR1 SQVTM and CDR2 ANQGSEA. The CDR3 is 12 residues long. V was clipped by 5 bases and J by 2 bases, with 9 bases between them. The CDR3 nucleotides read TGCAGCGTTAGGGCCCAGCAAGAGACCCAGTACTTC. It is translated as CSVRAQQETQYF.

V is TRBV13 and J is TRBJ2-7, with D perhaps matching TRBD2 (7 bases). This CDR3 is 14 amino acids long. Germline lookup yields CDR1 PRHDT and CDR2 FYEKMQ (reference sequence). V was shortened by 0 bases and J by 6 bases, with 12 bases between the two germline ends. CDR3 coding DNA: TGTGCCAGCAGCTTAGGGGGGGGGCTCGGCGAGCAGTACTTC. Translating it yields CASSLGGGLGEQYF.

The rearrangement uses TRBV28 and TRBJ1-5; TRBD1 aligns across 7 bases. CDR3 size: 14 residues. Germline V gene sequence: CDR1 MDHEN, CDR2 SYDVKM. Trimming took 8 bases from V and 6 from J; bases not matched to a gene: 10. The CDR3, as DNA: TGTGCCAGCGCTGGGTGGGACAGAAGTCAGCCCCAGCATTTT. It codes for CASAGWDRSQPQHF.

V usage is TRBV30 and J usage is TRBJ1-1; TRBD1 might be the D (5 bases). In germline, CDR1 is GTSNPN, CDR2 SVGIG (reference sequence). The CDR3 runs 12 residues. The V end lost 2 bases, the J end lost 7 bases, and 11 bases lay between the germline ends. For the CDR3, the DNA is TGTGCCTGGAGTCCCCGGCAGGGTGAAGCTTTCTTT. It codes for CAWSPRQGEAFF. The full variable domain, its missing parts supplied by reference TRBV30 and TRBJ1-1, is SQTIHQWPATLVQPVGSPLSLECTVEGTSNPNLYWYRQAAGRGLQLLFYSVGIGQISSEVPQNLSASRPQDRQFILSSKKLLLSDSGFYLCAWSPRQGEAFFGQGTRLTVV.

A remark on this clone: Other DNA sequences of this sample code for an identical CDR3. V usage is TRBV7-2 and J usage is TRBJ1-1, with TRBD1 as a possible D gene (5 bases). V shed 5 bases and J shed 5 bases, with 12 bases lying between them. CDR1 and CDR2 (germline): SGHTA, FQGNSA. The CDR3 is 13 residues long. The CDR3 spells CASSLGGRTEAFF. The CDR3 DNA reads TGTGCCAGCAGCCTCGGGGGTAGGACTGAAGCTTTCTTT.

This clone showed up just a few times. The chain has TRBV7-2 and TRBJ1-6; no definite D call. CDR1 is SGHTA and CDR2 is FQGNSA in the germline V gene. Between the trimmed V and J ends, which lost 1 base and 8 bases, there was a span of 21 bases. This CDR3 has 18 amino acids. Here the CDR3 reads CASSLEADIYLVDSPLHF. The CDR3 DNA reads TGTGCCAGCAGCTTAGAGGCAGATATTTATCTTGTTGATTCACCCCTCCACTTT.

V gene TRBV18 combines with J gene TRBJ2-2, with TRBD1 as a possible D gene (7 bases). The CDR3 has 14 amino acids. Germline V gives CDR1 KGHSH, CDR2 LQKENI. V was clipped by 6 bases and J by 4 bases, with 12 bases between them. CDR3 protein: CASSGGQTTGELFF. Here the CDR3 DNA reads TGTGCCAGCTCGGGGGGACAGACCACCGGGGAGCTGTTTTTT. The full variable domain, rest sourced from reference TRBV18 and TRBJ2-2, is NAGVMQNPRHLVRRRGQEARLRCSPMKGHSHVYWYRQLPEEGLKFMVYLQKENIIDESGMPKERFSAEFPKEGPSILRIQQVVRGDSAAYFCASSGGQTTGELFFGEGSRLTVL.

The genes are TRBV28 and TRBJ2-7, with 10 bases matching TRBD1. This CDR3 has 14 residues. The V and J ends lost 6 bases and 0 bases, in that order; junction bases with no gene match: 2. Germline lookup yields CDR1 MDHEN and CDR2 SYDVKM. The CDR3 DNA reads TGTGCCAGCAGCCGGACAGGGGGCTCCTACGAGCAGTACTTC. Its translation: CASSRTGGSYEQYF.

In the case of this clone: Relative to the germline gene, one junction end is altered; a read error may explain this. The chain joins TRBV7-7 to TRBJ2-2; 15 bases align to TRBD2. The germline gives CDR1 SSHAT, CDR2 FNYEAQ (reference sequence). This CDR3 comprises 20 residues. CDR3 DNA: TGTGCTAGCAGCTCGCACCCACGGACTAGCGGGAGGGCCTCCACCGGGGAGCTGTTTTTT. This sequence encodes CASSSHPRTSGRASTGELFF.

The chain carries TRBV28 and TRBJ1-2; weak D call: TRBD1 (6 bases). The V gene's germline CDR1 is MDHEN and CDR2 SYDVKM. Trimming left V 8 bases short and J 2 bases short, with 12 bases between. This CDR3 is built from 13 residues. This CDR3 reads CASDPGENYGYTF. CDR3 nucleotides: TGTGCCAGCGACCCAGGGGAGAACTATGGCTACACCTTC.

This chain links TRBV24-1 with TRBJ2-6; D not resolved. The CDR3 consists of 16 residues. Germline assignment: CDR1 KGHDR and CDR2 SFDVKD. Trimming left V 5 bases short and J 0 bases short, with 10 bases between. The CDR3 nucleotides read TGTGCCACCAGTGCCGGGCTGCTCTCTGGGGCCAACGTCCTGACTTTC. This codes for CATSAGLLSGANVLTF.